Below are 11 T cell receptor beta chains sequenced from a single sample in a study of OX40 agonist ivuxolimab in advanced cancers. The repertoire was sequenced with immunoSEQ multiplex PCR; TCRdb's copy has only in-frame clones and lacks some. Among 48,000 or so clones listed, about 85% were seen once. The source material was CD4+ or CD8+ T cells sorted from blood, sampled in a trial of the OX40 agonist ivuxolimab. These receptors were collected from an adult with an advanced solid tumor such as melanoma, head and neck, liver or kidney cancer.

The count of this clone is one. The chain couples TRBV7-2 to TRBJ2-3, with a tentative D call TRBD2 (6 bases). Germline CDR1 reads SGHTA; CDR2 reads FQGNSA. The CDR3 covers 16 residues. Trimming left V 2 bases short and J 0 bases short, with 12 bases between. The CDR3 sequence: CASSLYRGTSTDTQYF. The CDR3 nucleotides read TGTGCCAGCAGCTTATACCGGGGGACTAGCACAGATACGCAGTATTTT.

This clone was seen a handful of times. The V call is TRBV28, the J call TRBJ2-7, with D perhaps assigned TRBD1 or TRBD2 (6 bases each). Germline V gene lookup returns CDR1 MDHEN and CDR2 SYDVKM. The ends were cut back, 7 bases at V and 3 bases at J, with 16 bases in the middle. The CDR3 spans 14 residues. The CDR3 here is CASTPGGGLYEQYF. CDR3 DNA: TGTGCCAGCACCCCCGGAGGGGGACTCTACGAGCAGTACTTC.

The chain carries TRBV2 and TRBJ2-2, with 12 bases identical to TRBD2. V shed 6 bases and J 2 bases; nucleotides not matched to a gene: 7. CDR3 length: 17 residues. Germline V gene sequence: CDR1 SNHLY, CDR2 FYNNEI. The CDR3 sequence is CASSDSGLAGNTGELFF. CDR3 bases: TGTGCCAGCAGCGACTCGGGACTAGCGGGTAACACCGGGGAGCTGTTTTTT. Full variable domain (rest looked up from reference TRBV2 and TRBJ2-2): EPEVTQTPSHQVTQMGQEVILRCVPISNHLYFYWYRQILGQKVEFLVSFYNNEISEKSEIFDDQFSVERPDGSNFTLKIRSTKLEDSAMYFCASSDSGLAGNTGELFFGEGSRLTVL.

CDR3 nucleotide sequence: TGTGCCAGCAGCAACCGGGCGGGACAACCGGCTTTCTTT. Its protein product is CASSNRAGQPAFF. V and J are TRBV6-1 and TRBJ1-1; D is perhaps TRBD1 (6 bases). V shed 6 bases and J shed 11 bases, with 19 bases lying between them. This CDR3 has 13 residues. Germline values: CDR1 MNHNS, CDR2 SASEGT.

Points on this clone: This specimen includes other DNA sequences encoding the same CDR3. The chain employs TRBV5-4 and TRBJ1-4; a possible D gene is TRBD1 (6 bases). Per the germline V gene, CDR1 is SGHNT and CDR2 is YYREEE (reference sequence). The V and J ends lost 4 bases and 5 bases respectively, with 15 bases between them. The CDR3 is 15 residues long. Written as DNA, the CDR3 is TGTGCCAGCAGCCTCGGCGGGCAGGGGAATGAAAAACTGTTTTTT. Translation: CASSLGGQGNEKLFF.

This clone showed up just a few times. This rearrangement joins TRBV9 to TRBJ2-7, with 9 bases fitting TRBD2. The CDR3 is 16 amino acids. V gave up 0 bases and J gave up 0 bases; unmatched junction bases: 4. The germline CDR1 and CDR2 sequences are SGDLS and YYNGEE. The CDR3 DNA sequence: TGTGCCAGCAGCGTAGGGACTAGCGTGAGCTCCTACGAGCAGTACTTC. This encodes CASSVGTSVSSYEQYF.

The chain joins TRBV5-1 to TRBJ1-4; TRBD1 matches at 7 bases. This CDR3 has 15 residues. The junction had 11 bases not matched to a gene; V was cut back by 4 bases and J by 8 bases. Germline-derived CDR1 and CDR2 are SGHRS and YFSETQ. CDR3 region: CASSPTGESGEKLFF. The CDR3 DNA reads TGCGCCAGCAGCCCCACAGGGGAAAGTGGGGAAAAACTGTTTTTT.

The gene calls are TRBV10-1 and TRBJ2-7, with a possible D match to TRBD2 (5 bases). The CDR3 sequence is 15 residues long. Between the trimmed V and J ends, which lost 8 bases and 5 bases, there was a span of 22 bases. CDR1 and CDR2 from the germline V gene are WNHNN and SYGVQD (reference sequence). CDR3 coding DNA: TGCGCCAGCCCTCTGGGAGCGGCCGTCATAGACGAGCAGTACTTC. Its translation: CASPLGAAVIDEQYF.

The chain uses TRBV29-1 and TRBJ1-1; TRBD1 might be the D (6 bases). Germline CDR1 and CDR2: SQVTM and ANQGSEA. CDR3 size: 15 residues. Trimming took off 6 bases at V and 0 bases at J, with 17 bases between the two ends. The CDR3 nucleotides read TGCAGCGTGGAGGGGGGGGCCGGCATGAACACTGAAGCTTTCTTT. It is translated as CSVEGGAGMNTEAFF.

V gene TRBV9 combines with J gene TRBJ2-3; TRBD2 aligns across 9 bases. With 3 bases clipped from V and 0 bases from J, the junction kept 2 bases outside the gene matches. This CDR3 has 15 amino acids. From germline, CDR1 is SGDLS and CDR2 YYNGEE. The CDR3 nucleotides read TGTGCCAGCAGCGCCACTAGCGGGAGCACAGATACGCAGTATTTT. It encodes CASSATSGSTDTQYF.

The V and J genes are TRBV6-5 and TRBJ1-5; the match to TRBD1 covers 9 bases. J lost 6 bases, V lost 5 bases, and 5 bases had no gene match. Germline CDR1 reads MNHEY; CDR2 reads SVGAGI. This CDR3 is built from 14 residues. CDR3 bases: TGTGCCAGCAGTGAAGAGGACAGGGGTCAGCCCCAGCATTTT. This gives the protein CASSEEDRGQPQHF.